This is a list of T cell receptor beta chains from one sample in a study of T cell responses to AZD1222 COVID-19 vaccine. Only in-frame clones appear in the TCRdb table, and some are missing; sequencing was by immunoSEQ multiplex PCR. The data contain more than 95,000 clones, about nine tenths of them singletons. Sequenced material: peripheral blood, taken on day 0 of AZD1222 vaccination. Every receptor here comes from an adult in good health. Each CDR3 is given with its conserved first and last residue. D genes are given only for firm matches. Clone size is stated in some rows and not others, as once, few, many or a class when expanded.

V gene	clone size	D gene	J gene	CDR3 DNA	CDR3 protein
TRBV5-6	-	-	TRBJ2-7	TGTGCCAGCAGCTCAGCAGGGGGACCCGGGACTAGTAGACGCGAGCAGTACTTC	CASSSAGGPGTSRREQYF
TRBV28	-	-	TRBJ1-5	TGTGCCAGCAGTTCCGGACAGCCAGGCCTTCGCCAGCATTTT	CASSSGQPGLRQHF
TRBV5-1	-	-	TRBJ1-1	TGCGCCAGCAGGGCTGGGAACACTGAAGCTTTCTTT	CASRAGNTEAFF
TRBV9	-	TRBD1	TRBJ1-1	TGTGCCAGCAGCGGGGACAGGGATCGCGGCACTGAAGCTTTCTTT	CASSGDRDRGTEAFF
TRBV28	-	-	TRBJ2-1	TGTGCCAGCAGTCAGACTCTAAGCTCCTACAATGAGCAGTTCTTC	CASSQTLSSYNEQFF
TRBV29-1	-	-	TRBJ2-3	TGCAGCGTTGCCCTTGGACAGTTGAGCACAGATACGCAGTATTTT	CSVALGQLSTDTQYF
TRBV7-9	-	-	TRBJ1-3	TGTGCCAGCAGCTTAGGGCCTGGAAACACCATATATTTT	CASSLGPGNTIYF
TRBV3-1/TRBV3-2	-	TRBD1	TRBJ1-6	TGTGCCAGCAGCCAGGATTCGACAGGGTTTAATTCACCCCTCCACTTT	CASSQDSTGFNSPLHF
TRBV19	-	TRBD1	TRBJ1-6	TGTGCCAGTAGTCTGGGACAGGGAGGTTCACCCCTCCACTTT	CASSLGQGGSPLHF
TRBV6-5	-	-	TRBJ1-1	TGTGCCAGCATGCGTGAGGGGACAGAAGCTTTCTTT	CASMREGTEAFF
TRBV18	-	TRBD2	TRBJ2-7	TGTGCCAGCTCACCGACTAGCGGGATGGGCGAGCAGTACTTC	CASSPTSGMGEQYF
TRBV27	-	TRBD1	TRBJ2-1	TGTGCCAGCAGTAGGCAGGGGGCGACCCTTGAGCAGTTCTTC	CASSRQGATLEQFF
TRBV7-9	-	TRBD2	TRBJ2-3	TGTGCCAGTAGGACTAGCGGAACAGATACGCAGTATTTT	CASRTSGTDTQYF
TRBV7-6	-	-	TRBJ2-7	TGTGCCAGCAGCCGGGGGGCCTCGGTCCACGAGCAGTACTTC	CASSRGASVHEQYF
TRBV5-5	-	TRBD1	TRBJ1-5	TGTGCCAGCAGCCGGGACAGGGTGCCTCAGCCCCAGCATTTT	CASSRDRVPQPQHF
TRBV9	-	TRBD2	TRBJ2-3	TGTGCCAGCAGCCTCAGCGGGGCAGATACGCAGTATTTT	CASSLSGADTQYF
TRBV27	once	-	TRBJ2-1	TGTGCCAGCAGTGAGGGACACCTCTCCTACAATGAGCAGTTCTTC	CASSEGHLSYNEQFF
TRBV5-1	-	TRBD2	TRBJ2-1	TGCGCCAGCAGCACGGGACTAGCGGGGGAGGGGCCCTACAATGAGCAGTTCTTC	CASSTGLAGEGPYNEQFF
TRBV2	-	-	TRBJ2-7	TGTGCCAGCAGTGAAGAGTACAGCTCCTACGAGCAGTACTTC	CASSEEYSSYEQYF
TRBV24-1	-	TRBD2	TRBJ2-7	TGTGCCACCAGTGATTCCGGGACTAGCGGATCCTACGAGCAGTACTTC	CATSDSGTSGSYEQYF
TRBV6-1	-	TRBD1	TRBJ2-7	TGTGCCAGCAGCACAGGGGTATACGAGCAGTACTTC	CASSTGVYEQYF
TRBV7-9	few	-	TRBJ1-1	TGTGCCAGCAGCTTAGCCGTTTTGGAGAACACTGAAGCTTTCTTT	CASSLAVLENTEAFF
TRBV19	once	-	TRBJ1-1	TGTGCCAGTAAAGGAGCAGAAATGAACACTGAAGCTTTCTTT	CASKGAEMNTEAFF
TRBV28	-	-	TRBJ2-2	TGTGCCAGCAGTTTGTTGGGTGTGGGGGGCCCAGGTCACACGAACACCGGGGAGCTGTTTTTT	CASSLLGVGGPGHTNTGELFF
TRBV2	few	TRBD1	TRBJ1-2	TGTGCCAGCAGTGATCGACAGGGGATGAGGTATGGCTACACCTTC	CASSDRQGMRYGYTF
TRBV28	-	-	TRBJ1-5	TGTGCCAGCAGTCTTACAGGGCCCGATCAGCCCCAGCATTTT	CASSLTGPDQPQHF
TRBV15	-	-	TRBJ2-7	TGTGCCACCAGCAGGGTTGTTGACAGTCCCTACGAGCAGTACTTC	CATSRVVDSPYEQYF